A selection of T cell receptor beta chains follows, all from one sample in a study of T cells in Graves' hyperthyroidism and ophthalmopathy. TCRdb reanalysed the multiplex PCR reads using MiXCR and keeps one entry per CDR3 protein. This sample has around 520,000 distinct CDR3 sequences, with approximately 15% found just once. Sequenced material: blood. The receptor source for this set is a young woman with Graves' hyperthyroidism. The CDR3 runs from the conserved cysteine through the conserved F or W. D genes are given only for firm matches. Size tells how often a clone was seen (once, few, many) or the class of an expanded clone, and some rows leave it out.

TGTGCCAGCAGTTACAGGGGGAAGGTGGGGGAGACCCAGTACTTC	CASSYRGKVGETQYF	many	TRBV6-5	TRBJ2-5	-
TGTGCCAGTAGTTCTTCGGACAGGGCCAAGGGGCAGCCCCAGCATTTT	CASSSSDRAKGQPQHF	many	TRBV19	TRBJ1-5	TRBD1
TGTGCCAGCAGCTCCCGGGGGGAGCAATTCGGGGAGCTGTTTTTT	CASSSRGEQFGELFF	many	TRBV7-8	TRBJ2-2	TRBD2
TGTGCCAGTAGTATGCGGACTAGCGGGAGCACAGATACGCAGTATTTT	CASSMRTSGSTDTQYF	few	TRBV19	TRBJ2-3	TRBD2
TGTGCCACCAGTGGAATCTGCCGACAGGGTTGTTCCACCTTC	CATSGICRQGCSTF	many	TRBV24-1	TRBJ1-2	TRBD1
TGTGCCAGCAGTGTTGGGGACATCTCTGGAAACACCATATATTTT	CASSVGDISGNTIYF	many	TRBV2	TRBJ1-3	-
TGTGCCAGCAGCGTAGGGGTAGCGGTTAGCTCCTACAATGAGCAGTTCTTC	CASSVGVAVSSYNEQFF	few	TRBV9	TRBJ2-1	-
TGTGCCATCAGTGAGGGGAGCGGGAGATATACGCAGTATTTT	CAISEGSGRYTQYF	many	TRBV10-3	TRBJ2-3	TRBD2
TGTGCCAGCAGCCCGGACAGATATAGCAATCAGCCCCAGCATTTT	CASSPDRYSNQPQHF	few	TRBV7-2	TRBJ1-5	-
TGTGCCAGCAGCCCGAGGCGCCTAGCGGAGAACACCGGGGAGCTGTTTTTT	CASSPRRLAENTGELFF	many	TRBV7-9	TRBJ2-2	TRBD2
TGCGCCAGCAGTCATGTGGGAGCCCCCAAAGAAGCTTTCTTT	CASSHVGAPKEAFF	-	TRBV4-1	TRBJ1-1	-
TGTGCCAGCAGCTTCCGGGTCTCGAAACAAGAGACCCAGTACTTC	CASSFRVSKQETQYF	many	TRBV11-2	TRBJ2-5	-
TGTGCCAGCAGCGCACCTAGCACAGATACGCAGTATTTT	CASSAPSTDTQYF	few	TRBV9	TRBJ2-3	-
TGTGCCAGCAGTCCTGACGGGAACACCGGGGAGCTGTTTTTT	CASSPDGNTGELFF	many	TRBV7-3	TRBJ2-2	-
TGTGCCTGGAGTGTACAGAAACCAGGCTACACCTTC	CAWSVQKPGYTF	many	TRBV30	TRBJ1-2	-
TGTGCCAGCAGCTTAGCGGGACTTCTCTACAATGAGCAGTTCTTC	CASSLAGLLYNEQFF	many	TRBV11-1	TRBJ2-1	-
TGTGCCAGCAGTTCCGGGCCTGAGCAGTTCTTC	CASSSGPEQFF	many	TRBV12-3/TRBV12-4	TRBJ2-1	-
TGTGCCAGCAGCTTAAGGGGAAGGGGCTACAATGAGCAGTTCTTC	CASSLRGRGYNEQFF	many	TRBV7-8	TRBJ2-1	-
TGTGCCAGCAGCCAAGATCACCGGGAGGGGAGTACCCAGTACTTC	CASSQDHREGSTQYF	many	TRBV3-1	TRBJ2-5	TRBD2
TGCAGTGCCGGGACCCTCGTAAGCTATGGCTACACCTTC	CSAGTLVSYGYTF	few	TRBV20-1	TRBJ1-2	-
TGTGCCAGCAGGATGGGACTAGCGGGAGTTCCCCTCCACAATGAGCAGTTCTTC	CASRMGLAGVPLHNEQFF	-	TRBV7-9	TRBJ2-1	TRBD2
TGTGCCAGCAGCTCACAGGGGGCGCAGGCTCAGCCCCAGCATTTT	CASSSQGAQAQPQHF	many	TRBV5-5	TRBJ1-5	TRBD1
TGCGCCAGCAGCCATTCCGGAGGCAGGAACACTGAAGCTTTCTTT	CASSHSGGRNTEAFF	-	TRBV4-1	TRBJ1-1	-
TGTGCCAGCAGCGACGACGGCGGCAATCAGCCCCAGCATTTT	CASSDDGGNQPQHF	few	TRBV9	TRBJ1-5	-
TGTGCCAGTAAGGTAGAGGGCCGGTCCTACAATGAGCAGTTCTTC	CASKVEGRSYNEQFF	-	TRBV19	TRBJ2-1	-
TGTGCCTGGAGTGTATCGCCCAAGACGAGGTGGGAGCAGTTCTTC	CAWSVSPKTRWEQFF	many	TRBV30	TRBJ2-1	-
TGTGCCACCAGTTCCCTAGCGGGATTGGATGAGCAGTTCTTC	CATSSLAGLDEQFF	-	TRBV24-1	TRBJ2-1	TRBD2
TGTGCCAGCAGCTTATTCGGGGATTCGACTGAAGCTTTCTTT	CASSLFGDSTEAFF	many	TRBV11-3	TRBJ1-1	-
TGTGCTAGTCGGGAGGCGGGCCACCAAGAGACCCAGTACTTC	CASREAGHQETQYF	many	TRBV12-5	TRBJ2-5	TRBD2
TGTGCCAGCAGCATACTAGCGGGAGCGGATACGCAGTATTTT	CASSILAGADTQYF	many	TRBV27	TRBJ2-3	TRBD2
TGTGCCAGTAAAACAGTGCAGGGCGATGGCTACACCTTC	CASKTVQGDGYTF	-	TRBV19	TRBJ1-2	-
TGTGCCAGCAGCTTAGGTGGGCGGGGAGCCTACAATGAGCAGTTCTTC	CASSLGGRGAYNEQFF	many	TRBV7-8	TRBJ2-1	-
TGTGCCAGTAGTATTGCCCTCCAACGAAACAATCAGCCCCAGCATTTT	CASSIALQRNNQPQHF	many	TRBV19	TRBJ1-5	-
TGTGCCAGCAGTGCCCCTTTATGGACTTACTATGGCTACACCTTC	CASSAPLWTYYGYTF	few	TRBV6-1	TRBJ1-2	-
TGTGCCAGCTCACCGGACGAAACGCGTGGGGCTTTCTTT	CASSPDETRGAFF	many	TRBV18	TRBJ1-1	-
TGTGCCAGCAGATACCTGCAGAATTCACCCCTCCACTTT	CASRYLQNSPLHF	-	TRBV6-1	TRBJ1-6	-
TGCGCCAGCAGTGATATAGGCCCAAACACCGGGGAGCTGTTTTTT	CASSDIGPNTGELFF	few	TRBV10-2	TRBJ2-2	-
TGTGCCAGTACCAGAGGGGAGTACTCTGGAAACACCATATATTTT	CASTRGEYSGNTIYF	few	TRBV19	TRBJ1-3	-
TGCGCCAGCAGCTCCACTAGCGAAGTCGCGACCCAGTACTTC	CASSSTSEVATQYF	many	TRBV5-1	TRBJ2-5	TRBD2
TGCAGCGTTGGGTTGGACAGCGACGAGCAGTACTTC	CSVGLDSDEQYF	many	TRBV29-1	TRBJ2-7	-
TGTGCCAGCATCTTTGCGGGAAACACAGATACGCAGTATTTT	CASIFAGNTDTQYF	many	TRBV5-6	TRBJ2-3	-
TGTGCCAGCTCCCCACGGGACAGGGCGAACACTGAAGCTTTCTTT	CASSPRDRANTEAFF	-	TRBV18	TRBJ1-1	TRBD1
TGTGCCAGCAGCCAAGCCTCATGGAGCACAGATACGCAGTATTTT	CASSQASWSTDTQYF	many	TRBV3-1	TRBJ2-3	-
TGTGCCTGGAAGGAGGGGAACTACGAGCAGTACTTC	CAWKEGNYEQYF	many	TRBV30	TRBJ2-7	-
TGTGCCAGCAGCTCTACAGGGAGGTGGAGGAACACTGAAGCTTTCTTT	CASSSTGRWRNTEAFF	many	TRBV7-6	TRBJ1-1	-